This TCR beta chain is drawn from a study of T cell responses to AZD1222 COVID-19 vaccine. Turning to the study itself: Pooling of second doses given at about 4 or about 12 weeks was done.

To note about this clone: Its target is not known.

Whole-study findings and limits: Donors in the cohort were predominantly white British and more often female, and clonal diversity was possibly underestimated. A rise in Spike-specific TCR breadth and depth followed two AZD1222 doses.

The method was immunoSEQ multiplex PCR; TCRdb's version includes in-frame clones alone and lacks a portion of them. Of about 55,000 clones detected, roughly 85% appear once; the ten largest clones hold 3.9%. The origin of this receptor is an adult in good health. The material sequenced was peripheral blood, taken on day 0 of AZD1222 vaccination.

CDR3 sequence (DNA): TGTGCCAGCAATACCAGGGGGCGCGATCTTGGCTACACCTTC. Its translation is CASNTRGRDLGYTF. The rearrangement uses TRBV28 and TRBJ1-2, with 8 nucleotides matching TRBD1. The CDR3 contains 14 residues. Germline assignment: CDR1 MDHEN and CDR2 SYDVKM. The V gene end was trimmed by 7 bases and the J gene end by 7 bases; junction bases not matched to a gene: 11.